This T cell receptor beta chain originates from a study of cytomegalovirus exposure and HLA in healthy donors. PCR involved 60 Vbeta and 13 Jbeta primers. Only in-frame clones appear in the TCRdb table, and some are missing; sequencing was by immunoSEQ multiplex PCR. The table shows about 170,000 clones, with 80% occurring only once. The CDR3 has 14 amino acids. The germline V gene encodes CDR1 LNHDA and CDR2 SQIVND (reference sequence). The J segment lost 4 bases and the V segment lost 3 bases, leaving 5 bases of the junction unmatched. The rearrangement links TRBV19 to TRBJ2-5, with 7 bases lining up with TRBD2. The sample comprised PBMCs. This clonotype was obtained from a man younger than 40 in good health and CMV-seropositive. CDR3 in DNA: TGTGCCAGTAGTATGGGGGGGGGTCGAGAGACCCAGTACTTC. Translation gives CASSMGGGRETQYF.